The T cell receptor beta chain described here comes from a study of ipilimumab plus nivolumab after autologous stem cell transplantation. This CDR3 is 14 amino acids long. The V segment lost 4 bases and the J segment 6 bases; nucleotides outside the gene matches: 7. Germline CDR1 and CDR2: MRHNA and SNTAGT. Profiled with immunoSEQ multiplex PCR; TCRdb holds only in-frame clones, not every one. The sample records fewer than 95,000 clones, 83% being singletons. The chain is built from TRBV6-4 and TRBJ2-3, with 7 bases aligning to TRBD2. The receptor was derived from a male donor with diffuse large B-cell lymphoma. The sample here was PBMCs, taken in a trial of ipilimumab plus nivolumab as post-transplant consolidation. The CDR3 sequence is CASSALPGGDTQYF. Here the CDR3 DNA reads TGTGCCAGCAGTGCCCTCCCGGGGGGTGATACGCAGTATTTT.